The 22 T cell receptor beta chains listed next were all sequenced from one sample in a study of tissue T cells after allogeneic stem cell transplantation. Some clones are missing from TCRdb's copy, which holds only in-frame ones; the method was immunoSEQ multiplex PCR. Of 5,600 or so clones in the sample, around a third were seen once. Time point meaning: mouse harvest day 14 after allogeneic transplant. Mouse grafts combined 10^7 T-cell-depleted bone marrow cells with 10^6 splenic CD5+ T cells. Sample: skin. Source of these receptors: a female BALB/c mouse given C57BL/6 T cells with graft-versus-host disease after an allogeneic hematopoietic cell transplant.

Of note for this clone: Gene and germline names: mouse. The read ends 1 residue shy of where the CDR3 ends; the end is completed using the germline J gene. The chain carries TRBV5 and TRBJ2-5; 8 bases match TRBD2. Germline trimming cut 0 bases from V and 2 bases from J; bases unmatched to any gene: 1. Germline CDR1 and CDR2: LGHNA and YNLKQL (reference sequence). The CDR3 sequence is 15 residues long. The covered CDR3 bases are TGTGCCAGCAGCCAAGATGGGGGGGGCCAAGACACCCAGTAC. Translated: CASSQDGGGQDTQY. The CDR3 reads in full as CASSQDGGGQDTQYF.

With regard to this clone: Gene names refer to mouse genes. The sequenced fragment ends 1 residue before the CDR3 boundary, so the rest is inferred from the germline J gene. The V and J genes are TRBV26 and TRBJ2-4; unclear D gene. V lost 1 base, J lost 1 base, and 3 bases lay in between. The length of the CDR3 is 13 residues. Germline V gene sequence: CDR1 KGHPV, CDR2 FQNQEV (reference sequence). The CDR3 reads CASSLFGQNTLYF. CDR3 DNA, as far as it was read: TGTGCCAGCAGTCTGTTTGGTCAAAACACCTTGTAC.

A note on this clone: The gene names here belong to mouse. The CDR3 end lies 1 residue beyond the end of the read and is filled in from the germline J gene. The chain is built from TRBV26 and TRBJ1-1, with 7 bases that match TRBD1. The germline V gene encodes CDR1 KGHPV and CDR2 FQNQEV (reference sequence). This CDR3 contains 12 residues. V trimming: 6 bases; J trimming: 10 bases; junction bases outside the gene matches: 8. Partial CDR3 DNA: TGTGCCAGCAGGACCGGGACAGAGGGAGTCTTC. Its protein product is CASRTGTEGVF. The whole CDR3 region reads CASRTGTEGVFF.

With regard to this clone: The gene names given are mouse names. The read ends 1 residue before the CDR3 terminus; that terminus is restored from the germline J gene. The chain uses TRBV26 and TRBJ1-6; D perhaps matches TRBD1 (5 bases). TRBJ1-6 is classed as an ORF, of uncertain function. V was trimmed by 4 bases and J by 2 bases, leaving 6 bases between them. This CDR3 spans 14 amino acids. Germline loops: CDR1 KGHPV, CDR2 FQNQEV (reference sequence). CDR3 residues: CASSRGTYNSPLYF. The covered CDR3 bases are TGTGCCAGCAGTCGGGGGACCTATAATTCGCCCCTCTAC.

Worth noting for this clone: Genes and germline are mouse. The CDR3 end lies 1 residue beyond the end of the read and is filled in from the germline J gene. The genes are TRBV3 and TRBJ1-4; maybe TRBD1 (6 bases). V lost 5 bases and J lost 3, with 7 bases in between. There are 13 residues in the CDR3. The germline gives CDR1 SNHLY, CDR2 FYNGKV (reference sequence). CDR3 protein: CASSGTTNERLFF. The part of the CDR3 DNA that was read is TGTGCCAGCAGCGGGACAACCAACGAAAGATTATTT.

This clone is medium-sized within its sample. Gene names denote mouse genes. The CDR3 end is not reached by the read, which stops 1 residue before it; the germline J gene fills it in. V and J are TRBV26 and TRBJ2-7, with 8 bases fitting TRBD2. J gave up 4 bases and V 2 bases, and 4 bases lay outside the gene matches. The germline V gene encodes CDR1 KGHPV and CDR2 FQNQEV (reference sequence). This CDR3 is built from 14 residues. The CDR3 here is CASSLLGGGYEQYF. The sequenced CDR3 bases are TGTGCCAGCAGTCTGCTGGGGGGCGGATATGAACAGTAC.

As regards this clone: All gene names here are mouse names. The missing CDR3 end, 1 residue past where the read stops, is filled in from the germline J gene. The V call is TRBV26, the J call TRBJ1-1; weak D call: TRBD1 (6 bases). From germline, CDR1 is KGHPV and CDR2 FQNQEV (reference sequence). Trimming shortened V by 3 bases and J by 1 base, and 9 bases separated the two germline ends. The CDR3 runs to 14 residues. The CDR3 region is CASSLGDKNTEVFF. CDR3 bases read: TGTGCCAGCAGTCTAGGGGACAAAAACACAGAAGTCTTC.

As concerns this clone: Gene names are mouse gene names. With the read ending 1 residue before the CDR3 end, the germline J gene is used to fill in that end. The rearrangement joins TRBV3 to TRBJ1-2; D unclear. The CDR3 covers 13 residues. The V gene lost 5 bases and the J gene lost 4 bases, with 11 bases spanning the gap. The germline gives CDR1 SNHLY, CDR2 FYNGKV (reference sequence). The chain's CDR3 is CASSAGRLSDYTF. CDR3 DNA (partial): TGTGCCAGCAGCGCCGGACGGCTCTCCGACTACACC.

In this sample, this clone is medium-sized. Each gene name is a mouse one. The read terminates 1 residue ahead of where the CDR3 ends, so the germline J gene completes it. The V and J genes are TRBV15 and TRBJ1-1; D is unclear. The CDR3 is made up of 12 amino acids. V was clipped by 5 bases and J by 4 bases, with 8 bases between them. Germline V gene sequence: CDR1 SGHND, CDR2 FRSKSL. CDR3 bases read: TGTGCCAGCAGTCGGGATATCACAGAAGTCTTC. This encodes CASSRDITEVF. In full, the CDR3 is CASSRDITEVFF.

This clone was recorded once. Genes here carry mouse names. Coverage ceases 1 residue before the CDR3 finishes, and the germline J gene fills in the end. V usage is TRBV26 and J usage is TRBJ1-2, with D maybe TRBD1 (6 bases). The CDR3 has 16 residues. V dropped 4 bases and J dropped 0 bases, with 15 bases sitting between them. Germline V gene lookup returns CDR1 KGHPV and CDR2 FQNQEV (reference sequence). Partial CDR3 DNA: TGTGCCAGCAGTCGAGTCCAGGGGCTTGCAAACTCCGACTACACC. Its protein product is CASSRVQGLANSDYT. The entire CDR3 is CASSRVQGLANSDYTF. The full variable domain, with the rest looked up from reference TRBV26 and TRBJ1-2, is NSKVIQTPRYLVKGQGQKAKMRCIPEKGHPVVFWYQQNKNNEFKFLINFQNQEVLQQIDMTEKRFSAECPSNSPCSLEIQSSEAGDSALYLCASSRVQGLANSDYTFGSGTRLLVI.

Concerning this clone: Mouse germline and gene names are used. The CDR3 bases that were read are TGTGCCAGCAGTTTAGCGCTAATAGAAACGCTGTAT. It translates to CASSLALIETLY. The full CDR3 protein is CASSLALIETLYF. This chain joins TRBV15 and TRBJ2-3; D remains ambiguous. The read ends 1 residue early relative to the CDR3; the germline J gene fills the gap. Trimming cost V 0 bases and J 5 bases, with 6 bases left between them. CDR1 SGHND and CDR2 FRSKSL come from the germline V gene. This CDR3 is built from 13 residues.

As concerns this clone: The genes and germline here are from mouse. The sequence runs out 1 residue before the end of the CDR3; the remainder is reconstructed from the germline J gene. The rearrangement links TRBV26 to TRBJ1-5; D is unresolved. This CDR3 is built from 13 residues. V shed 2 bases and J shed 1 base, with 3 bases lying between them. The germline V gene has CDR1 KGHPV and CDR2 FQNQEV (reference sequence). The CDR3 here is CASSLPNNQAPLF. CDR3 DNA (partial): TGTGCCAGCAGTCTGCCAAACAACCAGGCTCCGCTT.

Notes on this clone: The gene names here belong to mouse. The CDR3 goes on 1 residue after the read ends, and that part is filled in from the germline J gene. The V and J genes are TRBV15 and TRBJ1-1, with D hard to call. The germline V gene encodes CDR1 SGHND and CDR2 FRSKSL. The CDR3 is made up of 13 amino acids. Trimming took off 1 base at V and 4 bases at J, with 7 bases between the two ends. The DNA read from the CDR3 is TGTGCCAGCAGTTTAGAGGAGGGCACAGAAGTCTTC. Its protein product is CASSLEEGTEVF. In full, the CDR3 is CASSLEEGTEVFF.

This clone was found a few times. Gene names refer to mouse genes. CDR3 in amino acids: CASSRDRSYEQYF. The CDR3 DNA, read in part, is TGTGCCAGCAGTCGGGACAGATCCTATGAACAGTAC. J is TRBJ2-7 and V is TRBV13-3, with 7 bases fitting TRBD1. The read falls 1 residue short of the CDR3 end, and the missing part is taken from the germline J gene. The CDR3 is 13 residues long. Germline CDR1 and CDR2: NNHDY and SYVADS. V lost 4 bases to trimming and J lost 1 base; unmatched junction nucleotides: 2.

Details on this clone: Genes and germline are mouse. The read gets to within 1 residue of the CDR3 end, and the germline J gene fills in the rest. The chain couples TRBV15 to TRBJ2-4, with TRBD1 matching over 10 bases. The J segment lost 6 bases and the V segment lost 3 bases, leaving 0 bases of the junction unmatched. Germline V gives CDR1 SGHND, CDR2 FRSKSL. The CDR3 is 13 amino acids. The CDR3 loop reads CASSLTGGNTLYF. CDR3 DNA (partial): TGTGCCAGCAGTTTGACAGGGGGCAACACCTTGTAC.

This clone was observed a handful of times. The gene symbols are mouse symbols. The CDR3 end is not reached by the read, which stops 1 residue before it; the germline J gene fills it in. The gene calls are TRBV14 and TRBJ1-1, with 11 nucleotides matching TRBD1. V lost 3 bases to trimming and J lost 6 bases; unmatched junction nucleotides: 1. Germline lookup yields CDR1 SGHDT and CDR2 FRDEAV. CDR3 length: 13 residues. The CDR3 here is CASSWTGGAEVFF. The covered CDR3 bases are TGTGCCAGCAGTTGGACAGGGGGCGCAGAAGTCTTC. The complete variable domain, with remaining parts taken from reference TRBV14 and TRBJ1-1, reads EAGVTQSPRYAVLQEGQAVSFWCDPISGHDTLYWYQQPRDQGPQLLVYFRDEAVIDNSQLPSDRFSAVRPKGTNSTLKIQSAKQGDTATYLCASSWTGGAEVFFGKGTRLTVV.

Of note for this clone: Genes and germline are mouse. The CDR3 end lies 1 residue beyond the end of the read and is filled in from the germline J gene. This chain connects TRBV13-2 to TRBJ2-2; perhaps TRBD1 as D (6 bases). This CDR3 has 14 amino acids. The V gene's germline CDR1 is NNHNN and CDR2 SYGAGS (reference sequence). Trimming removed 4 bases at V and 2 bases at J, with 9 bases between. This CDR3 reads CASGPGHNTGQLYF. The sequenced part of the CDR3 DNA is TGTGCCAGCGGTCCGGGACACAACACCGGGCAGCTCTAC.

As concerns this clone: Mouse germline and gene names are used. The observed sequence ends 1 residue before the CDR3 terminus, with the missing tail filled in from the germline J gene. The chain has TRBV12-1 and TRBJ1-3, with a possible D match to TRBD1 (5 bases). Trimming cost V 0 bases and J 0 bases, with 8 bases left between them. Germline lookup yields CDR1 SGHSN and CDR2 HYEKVE. The CDR3 totals 15 residues. The CDR3 spells CASSLLQVSGNTLYF. CDR3 DNA, as far as it was read: TGTGCCAGCTCTCTCCTACAGGTTTCTGGAAATACGCTCTAT.

This clone has a handful of counts. The gene symbols are mouse symbols. Read coverage stops 1 residue before the CDR3 terminus; the germline J gene supplies the remainder. The genes are TRBV26 and TRBJ1-4; D not resolved. The germline V gene encodes CDR1 KGHPV and CDR2 FQNQEV (reference sequence). CDR3 length: 12 residues. The V gene lost 2 bases and the J gene lost 7 bases, with 5 bases spanning the gap. CDR3 DNA (partial): TGTGCCAGCAGTCTGGTGGGCGAAAGATTATTT. Encoded protein: CASSLVGERLF. The whole CDR3 protein reads CASSLVGERLFF.

This clone has a handful of counts. These gene names are mouse names. From the germline J gene comes the end of the CDR3, since the read stops 1 residue before it. The V call is TRBV20, the J call TRBJ1-1, with D possibly TRBD1 on 5 matching bases. Germline CDR1 and CDR2: GFQATS and STVNSAI. V dropped 0 bases and J dropped 4 bases, with 9 bases sitting between them. CDR3 size: 13 residues. The CDR3 bases that were read are TGTGGTGCTAGGGACAGGGAGGGCACAGAAGTCTTC. Amino acids: CGARDREGTEVF. The whole CDR3 protein is CGARDREGTEVFF. The full variable domain, in which reference TRBV20 and TRBJ1-1 provide the parts outside the CDR3, is GALVYQYPRRTICKSGTSMRMECQAVGFQATSVAWYRQSPQKTFELIALSTVNSAIKYEQNFTQEKFPISHPNLSFSSMTVLNAYLEDRGLYLCGARDREGTEVFFGKGTRLTVV.

As concerns this clone: Gene names are the mouse ones. The read is 1 residue too short to cover the CDR3 end, so that end is filled in from the germline J gene. The chain carries TRBV12-2 and TRBJ1-1; D is unresolved. This CDR3 contains 13 residues. CDR1 and CDR2 (germline): SGHLS, HYDKME. Trimming stripped 0 bases from V and 3 bases from J, with 7 bases between. CDR3 sequence reads: CASSLEGDTEVFF. The covered CDR3 bases are TGTGCCAGCTCTCTCGAGGGAGACACAGAAGTCTTC.

This clone was observed a handful of times. Gene names denote mouse genes. The read gets to within 1 residue of the CDR3 end, and the germline J gene fills in the rest. The V gene is TRBV20, the J gene TRBJ1-4; D remains ambiguous. Trimming cost V 0 bases and J 0 bases, with 8 bases left between them. Germline-derived CDR1 and CDR2 are GFQATS and STVNSAI. The CDR3 consists of 15 residues. The CDR3 reads CGARDDKISNERLFF. Incomplete CDR3 DNA: TGTGGTGCTAGGGATGACAAAATTTCCAACGAAAGATTATTT.